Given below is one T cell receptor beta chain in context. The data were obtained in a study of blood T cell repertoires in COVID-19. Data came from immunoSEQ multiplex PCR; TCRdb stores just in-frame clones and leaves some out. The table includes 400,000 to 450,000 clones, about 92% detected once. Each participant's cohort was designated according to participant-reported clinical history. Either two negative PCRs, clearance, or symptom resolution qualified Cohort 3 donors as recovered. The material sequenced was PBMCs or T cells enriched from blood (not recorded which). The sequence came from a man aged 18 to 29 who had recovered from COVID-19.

CDR3 residues: CASSSEGVNGYTF. The CDR3 DNA reads as TGTGCCAGTAGTAGTGAGGGGGTGAATGGCTACACCTTC. The rearrangement joins TRBV19 to TRBJ1-2, with a tentative D call TRBD1 (6 bases). Per the germline V gene, CDR1 is LNHDA and CDR2 is SQIVND (reference sequence). This CDR3 comprises 13 residues. V lost 4 bases and J 6 bases, leaving 12 bases between the germline ends.